This T cell receptor beta chain was observed in a study of CD4 T cells in relation to SARS-CoV-2 and coronaviruses. Sequencing was performed with immunoSEQ multiplex PCR; in TCRdb, only in-frame clones are kept and a portion is missing. This sample has 38,000 or so clones, with around 77% found just once. The CDR3 covers 16 residues. The V gene's germline CDR1 is SGHDT and CDR2 YYEEEE. Trimming removed 4 bases from V and 4 bases from J, with 15 bases in between. About this clone itself: Its target is unknown.

This chain connects TRBV5-6 to TRBJ2-6, with D hard to call. The TCR comes from an adult with COVID-19. Sequenced material: memory CD4+ T cells from PBMCs, cultured in vitro. The CDR3 region is CASSVDQVEGANVLTF. CDR3 nucleotides: TGTGCCAGCAGCGTAGATCAAGTGGAAGGGGCCAACGTCCTGACTTTC.